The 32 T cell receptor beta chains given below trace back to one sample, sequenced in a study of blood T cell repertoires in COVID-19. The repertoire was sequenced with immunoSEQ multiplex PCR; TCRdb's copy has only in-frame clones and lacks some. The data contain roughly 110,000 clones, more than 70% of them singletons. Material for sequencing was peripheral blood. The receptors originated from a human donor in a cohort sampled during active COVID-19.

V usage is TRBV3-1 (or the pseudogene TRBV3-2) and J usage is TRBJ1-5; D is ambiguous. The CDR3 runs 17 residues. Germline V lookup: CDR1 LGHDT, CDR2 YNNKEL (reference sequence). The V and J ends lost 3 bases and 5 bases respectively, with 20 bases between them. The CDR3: CASSHRLTGGHHQPQHF. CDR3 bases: TGTGCCAGCAGCCACAGGTTAACTGGAGGCCACCATCAGCCCCAGCATTTT.

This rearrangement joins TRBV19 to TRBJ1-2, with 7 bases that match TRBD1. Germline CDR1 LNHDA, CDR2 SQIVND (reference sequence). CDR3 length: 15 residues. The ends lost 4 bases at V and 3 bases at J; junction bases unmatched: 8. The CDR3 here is CASSTIDRVYYGYTF. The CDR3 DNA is TGTGCCAGTAGTACAATTGACAGGGTCTACTATGGCTACACCTTC.

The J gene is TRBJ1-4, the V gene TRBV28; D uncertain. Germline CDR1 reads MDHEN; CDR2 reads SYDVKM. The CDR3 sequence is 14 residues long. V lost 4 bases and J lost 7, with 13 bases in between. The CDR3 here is CASSSRVEGEKLFF. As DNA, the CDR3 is TGTGCCAGCAGTTCGAGAGTAGAGGGTGAAAAACTGTTTTTT.

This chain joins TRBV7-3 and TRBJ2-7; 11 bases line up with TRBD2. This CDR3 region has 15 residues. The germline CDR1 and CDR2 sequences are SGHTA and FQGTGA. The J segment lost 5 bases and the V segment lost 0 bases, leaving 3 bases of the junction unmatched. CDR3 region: CASSLTLAGVNEQYF. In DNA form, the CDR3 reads TGTGCCAGCAGCTTAACACTAGCGGGAGTGAACGAGCAGTACTTC.

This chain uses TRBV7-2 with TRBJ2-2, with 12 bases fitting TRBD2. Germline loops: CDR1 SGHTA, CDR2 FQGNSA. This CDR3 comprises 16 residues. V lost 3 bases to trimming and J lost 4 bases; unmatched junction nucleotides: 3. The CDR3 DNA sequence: TGTGCCAGCAGCTTCGGACTAGCGGGGACCACCGGGGAGCTGTTTTTT. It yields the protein CASSFGLAGTTGELFF.

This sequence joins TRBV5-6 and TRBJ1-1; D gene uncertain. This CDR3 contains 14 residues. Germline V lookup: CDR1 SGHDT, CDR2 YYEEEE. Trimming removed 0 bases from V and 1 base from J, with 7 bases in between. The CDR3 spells CASSLVAKNTEAFF. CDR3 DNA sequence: TGTGCCAGCAGCTTGGTTGCTAAGAACACTGAAGCTTTCTTT.

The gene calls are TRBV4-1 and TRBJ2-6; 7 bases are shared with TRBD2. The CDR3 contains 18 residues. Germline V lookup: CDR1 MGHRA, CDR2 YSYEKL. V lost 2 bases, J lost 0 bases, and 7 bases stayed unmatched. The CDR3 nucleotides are TGCGCCAGCAGCCAACTCGGGCGGGGGAGCTCTGGGGCCAACGTCCTGACTTTC. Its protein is CASSQLGRGSSGANVLTF.

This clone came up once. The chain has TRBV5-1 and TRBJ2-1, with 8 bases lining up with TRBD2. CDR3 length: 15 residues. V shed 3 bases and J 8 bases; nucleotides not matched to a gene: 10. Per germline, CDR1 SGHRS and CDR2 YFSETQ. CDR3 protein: CASSSSSGSYDEQFF. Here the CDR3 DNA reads TGCGCCAGCAGCTCGTCAAGCGGGAGTTATGATGAGCAGTTCTTC.

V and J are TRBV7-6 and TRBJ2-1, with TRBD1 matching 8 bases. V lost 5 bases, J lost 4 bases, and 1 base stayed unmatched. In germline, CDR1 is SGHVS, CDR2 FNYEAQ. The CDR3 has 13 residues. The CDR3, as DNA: TGTGCCAGCAGCAACAGGGGGTACAATGAGCAGTTCTTC. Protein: CASSNRGYNEQFF.

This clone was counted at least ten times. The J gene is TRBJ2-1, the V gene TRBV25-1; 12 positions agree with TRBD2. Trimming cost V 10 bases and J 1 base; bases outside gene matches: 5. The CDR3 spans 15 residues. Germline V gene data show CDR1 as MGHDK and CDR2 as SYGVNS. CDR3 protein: CATQLAGGSYNEQFF. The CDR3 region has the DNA TGTGCCACCCAACTAGCGGGAGGTTCCTACAATGAGCAGTTCTTC.

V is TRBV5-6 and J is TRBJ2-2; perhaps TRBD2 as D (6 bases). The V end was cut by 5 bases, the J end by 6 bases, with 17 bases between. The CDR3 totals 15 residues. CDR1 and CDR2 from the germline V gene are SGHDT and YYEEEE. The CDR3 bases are TGTGCCAGCAGTCGGGAGCCTGGCCTACCCGGGGAGCTGTTTTTT. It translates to CASSREPGLPGELFF.

CDR3 nucleotide sequence: TGCGCCAGCAGCTTGGCCCTAGCCTCTAGCGGGAGGGGATACAATGAGCAGTTCTTC. Protein: CASSLALASSGRGYNEQFF. This chain joins TRBV5-1 and TRBJ2-1; 12 bases align to TRBD2. The V and J ends lost 0 bases and 4 bases, in that order; junction bases with no gene match: 11. The CDR3 loop spans 19 amino acids. Germline CDR1 and CDR2: SGHRS and YFSETQ.

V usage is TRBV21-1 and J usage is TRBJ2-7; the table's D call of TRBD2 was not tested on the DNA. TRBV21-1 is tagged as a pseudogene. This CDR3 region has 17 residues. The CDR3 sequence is CASSDSPGSSYTYEQYF. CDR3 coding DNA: TGTGCCAGCAGCGATTCACCCGGGTCGTCCTACACCTACGAGCAGTACTTC.

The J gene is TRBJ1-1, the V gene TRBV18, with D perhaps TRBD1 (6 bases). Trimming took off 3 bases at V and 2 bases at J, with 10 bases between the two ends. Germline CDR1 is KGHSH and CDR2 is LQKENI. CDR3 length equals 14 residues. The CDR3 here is CASSPDRLNTEAFF. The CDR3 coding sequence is TGTGCCAGCTCACCGGACAGACTAAACACTGAAGCTTTCTTT.

As DNA, the CDR3 is TGTGCCAGCAGACAACCAGGGGGCTTCTACGAGCAGTACTTC. The encoded protein is CASRQPGGFYEQYF. This rearrangement joins TRBV7-2 to TRBJ2-7; 8 positions match TRBD1. This CDR3 spans 14 amino acids. V was pared by 6 bases and J by 3 bases, with 7 bases of the junction left unmatched. CDR1 and CDR2 from the germline V gene are SGHTA and FQGNSA.

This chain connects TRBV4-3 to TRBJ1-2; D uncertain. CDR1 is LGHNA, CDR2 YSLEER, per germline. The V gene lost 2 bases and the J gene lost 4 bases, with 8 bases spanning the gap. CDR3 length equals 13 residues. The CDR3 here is CASSQTVSYGYTF. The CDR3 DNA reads TGCGCCAGCAGCCAAACGGTTTCCTATGGCTACACCTTC.

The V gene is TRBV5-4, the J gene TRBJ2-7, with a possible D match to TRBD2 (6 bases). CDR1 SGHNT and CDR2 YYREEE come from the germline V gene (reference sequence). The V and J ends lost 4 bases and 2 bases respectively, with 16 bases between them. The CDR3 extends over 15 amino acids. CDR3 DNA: TGTGCCAGCAGCCAACGGGAGCCGCAGACCTACGAGCAGTACTTC. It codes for CASSQREPQTYEQYF.

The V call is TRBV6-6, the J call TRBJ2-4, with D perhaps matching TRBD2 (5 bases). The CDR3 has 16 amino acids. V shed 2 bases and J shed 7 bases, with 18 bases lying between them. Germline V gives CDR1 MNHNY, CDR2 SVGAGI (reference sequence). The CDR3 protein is CASSYPIRAGGNIQYF. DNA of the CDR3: TGTGCCAGCAGTTACCCGATTCGAGCTGGAGGTAACATTCAGTACTTC.

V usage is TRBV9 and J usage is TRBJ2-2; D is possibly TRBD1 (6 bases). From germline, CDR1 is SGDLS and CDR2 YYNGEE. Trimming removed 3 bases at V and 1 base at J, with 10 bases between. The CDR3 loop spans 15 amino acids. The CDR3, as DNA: TGTGCCAGCAGCGCCCTGGGACAGAACACCGGGGAGCTGTTTTTT. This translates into CASSALGQNTGELFF.

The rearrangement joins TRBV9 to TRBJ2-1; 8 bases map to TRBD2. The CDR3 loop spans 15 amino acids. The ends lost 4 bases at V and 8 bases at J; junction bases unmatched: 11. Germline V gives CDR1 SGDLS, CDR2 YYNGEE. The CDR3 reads CASSLHPSRGDEQFF. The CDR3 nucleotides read TGTGCCAGCAGCCTCCACCCGTCGCGGGGGGATGAGCAGTTCTTC.

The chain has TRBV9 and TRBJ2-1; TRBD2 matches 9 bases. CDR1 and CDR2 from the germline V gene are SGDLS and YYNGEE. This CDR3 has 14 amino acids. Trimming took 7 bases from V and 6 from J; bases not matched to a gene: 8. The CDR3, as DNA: TGTGCCAGCGGTAGCGGGAGAACGAGCAATGAGCAGTTCTTC. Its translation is CASGSGRTSNEQFF. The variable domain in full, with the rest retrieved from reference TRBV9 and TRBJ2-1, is DSGVTQTPKHLITATGQRVTLRCSPRSGDLSVYWYQQSLDQGLQFLIQYYNGEERAKGNILERFSAQQFPDLHSELNLSSLELGDSALYFCASGSGRTSNEQFFGPGTRLTVL.

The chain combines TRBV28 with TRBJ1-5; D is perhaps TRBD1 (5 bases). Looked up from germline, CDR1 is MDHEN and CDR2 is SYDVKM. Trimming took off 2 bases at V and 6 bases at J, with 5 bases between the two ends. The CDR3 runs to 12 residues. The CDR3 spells CASSLGAQPQHF. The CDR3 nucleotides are TGTGCCAGCAGTTTAGGGGCTCAGCCCCAGCATTTT.

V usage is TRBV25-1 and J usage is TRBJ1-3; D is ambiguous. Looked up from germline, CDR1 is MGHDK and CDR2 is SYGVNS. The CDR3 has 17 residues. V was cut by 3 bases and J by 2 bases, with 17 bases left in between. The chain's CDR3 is CASSDGPLGEPGNTIYF. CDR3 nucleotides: TGTGCCAGCAGTGACGGCCCTCTGGGAGAGCCTGGAAACACCATATATTTT.

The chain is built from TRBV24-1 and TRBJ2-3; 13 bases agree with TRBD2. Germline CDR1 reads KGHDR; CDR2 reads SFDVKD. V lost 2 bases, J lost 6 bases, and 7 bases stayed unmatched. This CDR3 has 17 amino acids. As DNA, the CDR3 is TGTGCCACCAGTGATTCCTGGACTAGCGGGGGTGGGGATACGCAGTATTTT. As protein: CATSDSWTSGGGDTQYF.

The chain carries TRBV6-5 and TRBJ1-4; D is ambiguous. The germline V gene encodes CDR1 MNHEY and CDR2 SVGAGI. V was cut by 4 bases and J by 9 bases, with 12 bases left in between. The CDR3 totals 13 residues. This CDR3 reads CASSSPGGKKLFF. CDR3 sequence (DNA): TGTGCCAGCAGTTCCCCGGGAGGGAAAAAACTGTTTTTT.

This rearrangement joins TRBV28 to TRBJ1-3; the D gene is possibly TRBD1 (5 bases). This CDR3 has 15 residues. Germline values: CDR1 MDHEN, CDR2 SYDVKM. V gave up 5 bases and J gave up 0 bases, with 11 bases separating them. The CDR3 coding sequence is TGTGCCAGCAGTGGGGGGTTTGCCTCTGGAAACACCATATATTTT. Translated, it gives CASSGGFASGNTIYF.

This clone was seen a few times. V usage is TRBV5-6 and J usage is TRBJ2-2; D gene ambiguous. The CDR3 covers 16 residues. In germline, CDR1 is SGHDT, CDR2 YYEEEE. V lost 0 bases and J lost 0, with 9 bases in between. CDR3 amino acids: CASSLAVIANTGELFF. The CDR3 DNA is TGTGCCAGCAGCTTGGCGGTTATCGCGAACACCGGGGAGCTGTTTTTT.

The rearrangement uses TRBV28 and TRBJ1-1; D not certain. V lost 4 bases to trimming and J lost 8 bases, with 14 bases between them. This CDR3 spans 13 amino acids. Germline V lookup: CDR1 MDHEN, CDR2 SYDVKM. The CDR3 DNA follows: TGTGCCAGCAGTTCGACTCCTCCCAGAGAAGCTTTCTTT. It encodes CASSSTPPREAFF. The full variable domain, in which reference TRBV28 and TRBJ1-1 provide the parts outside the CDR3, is DVKVTQSSRYLVKRTGEKVFLECVQDMDHENMFWYRQDPGLGLRLIYFSYDVKMKEKGDIPEGYSVSREKKERFSLILESASTNQTSMYLCASSSTPPREAFFGQGTRLTVV.

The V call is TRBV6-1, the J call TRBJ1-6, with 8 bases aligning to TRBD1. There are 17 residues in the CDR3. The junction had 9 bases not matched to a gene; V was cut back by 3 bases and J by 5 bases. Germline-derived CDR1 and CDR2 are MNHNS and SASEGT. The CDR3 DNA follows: TGTGCCAGCAGTGAGAATTCAGGGGGCGCTGATAATTCACCCCTCCACTTT. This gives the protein CASSENSGGADNSPLHF.

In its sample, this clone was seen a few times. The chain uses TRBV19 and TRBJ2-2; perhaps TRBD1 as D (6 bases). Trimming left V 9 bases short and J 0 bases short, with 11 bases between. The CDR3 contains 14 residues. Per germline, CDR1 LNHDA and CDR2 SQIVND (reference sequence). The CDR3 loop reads CASRRTANTGELFF. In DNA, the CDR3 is TGTGCCAGCCGCCGGACAGCGAACACCGGGGAGCTGTTTTTT. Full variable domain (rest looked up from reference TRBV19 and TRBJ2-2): DGGITQSPKYLFRKEGQNVTLSCEQNLNHDAMYWYRQDPGQGLRLIYYSQIVNDFQKGDIAEGYSVSREKKESFPLTVTSAQKNPTAFYLCASRRTANTGELFFGEGSRLTVL.

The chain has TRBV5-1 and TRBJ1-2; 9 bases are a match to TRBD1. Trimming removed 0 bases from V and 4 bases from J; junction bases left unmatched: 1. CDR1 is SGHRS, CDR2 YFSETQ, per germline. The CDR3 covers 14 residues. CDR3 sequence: CASSLGTGVYGYTF. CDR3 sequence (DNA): TGCGCCAGCAGCTTGGGGACAGGGGTCTATGGCTACACCTTC.

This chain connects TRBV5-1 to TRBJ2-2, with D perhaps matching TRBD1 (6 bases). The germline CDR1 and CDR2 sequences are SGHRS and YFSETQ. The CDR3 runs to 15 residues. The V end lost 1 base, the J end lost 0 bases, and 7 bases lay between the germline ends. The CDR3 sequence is CASSLRGTNTGELFF. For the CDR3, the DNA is TGCGCCAGCAGCTTGAGGGGGACGAACACCGGGGAGCTGTTTTTT.